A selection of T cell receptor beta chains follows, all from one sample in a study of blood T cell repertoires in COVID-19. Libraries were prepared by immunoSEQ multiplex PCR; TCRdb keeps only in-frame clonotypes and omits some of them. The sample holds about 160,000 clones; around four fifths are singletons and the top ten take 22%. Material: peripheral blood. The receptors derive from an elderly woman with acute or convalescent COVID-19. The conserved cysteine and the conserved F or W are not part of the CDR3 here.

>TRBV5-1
ASRSSLSNSPLH
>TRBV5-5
ASSPGFGNTIY
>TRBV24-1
ATSDSGQGYT
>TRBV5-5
ASSLEDRGARY
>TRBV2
ASRDGQGFTEAF
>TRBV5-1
ASSLRGGYGYT
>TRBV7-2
ASSRTSGSTYEQY
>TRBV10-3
AISVSSGRRNEQF
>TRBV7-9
ASSPLAGYYGYT
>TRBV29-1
SVGDRAFWDTGELF
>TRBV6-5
ASSYSRTSTGNTIY
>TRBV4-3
ASSQEFNMEGLNTEAF
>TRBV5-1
ASSSTGLNTEAF
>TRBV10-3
ATSGLKPGELF
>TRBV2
ASSAGTGYGTEAF
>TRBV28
ASSSGTGDTDTQY